Listed below are T cell receptor beta chains from one sample, sequenced in a study of GPR56 and killer-like receptors on CD4 memory cells. TCRdb re-called the reads and shows each CDR3 protein once, DNA omitted. This table holds under 2,500 distinct CDR3 sequences. Sequencing was done on a sample of memory CD4+ T cells from blood. The receptors stem from a human donor in good health. The CDR3 runs from the conserved cysteine through the conserved F or W. A clone size is listed for some rows: how often the clone was seen (once, few, many), or a class if it is expanded.

v_call: TRBV9; j_call: TRBJ1-2; cdr3_length: 15; clone_size: medium-sized; cdr3_aa: CASSATPGQSYGYTF
v_call: TRBV20-1; j_call: TRBJ1-1; cdr3_length: 14; clone_size: .; cdr3_aa: CSARGDSGDTEAFF
v_call: TRBV20-1; j_call: TRBJ1-2; cdr3_length: 18; clone_size: .; cdr3_aa: CSATETGGRITYRYGYTF
v_call: TRBV5-4; j_call: TRBJ2-1; cdr3_length: 14; clone_size: medium-sized; cdr3_aa: CASSWTGSRDEQFF
v_call: TRBV12-3/TRBV12-4; j_call: TRBJ1-2; cdr3_length: 15; clone_size: medium-sized; cdr3_aa: CASSLLGASNYGYTF
v_call: TRBV7-2; j_call: TRBJ2-7; cdr3_length: 17; clone_size: medium-sized; cdr3_aa: CASSLRGTGTKTYEQYF
v_call: TRBV9; j_call: TRBJ2-1; cdr3_length: 14; clone_size: large; cdr3_aa: CASSATQGKGEQFF
v_call: TRBV6-1; j_call: TRBJ1-5; cdr3_length: 16; clone_size: medium-sized; cdr3_aa: CASSGLRARSNQPQHF
v_call: TRBV20-1; j_call: TRBJ1-6; cdr3_length: 15; clone_size: .; cdr3_aa: CSARPEGTANSPLHF
v_call: TRBV4-1; j_call: TRBJ1-1; cdr3_length: 14; clone_size: .; cdr3_aa: CACQSQGAGGEAFF
v_call: TRBV24-1; j_call: TRBJ2-3; cdr3_length: 15; clone_size: large; cdr3_aa: CATSDSRQRSYTQYF
v_call: TRBV5-5; j_call: TRBJ2-7; cdr3_length: 17; clone_size: .; cdr3_aa: CASSLGQAIIPSYEQYF
v_call: TRBV29-1; j_call: TRBJ2-1; cdr3_length: 15; clone_size: medium-sized; cdr3_aa: CSGGLTSGGYNEQFF
v_call: TRBV18; j_call: TRBJ1-4; cdr3_length: 14; clone_size: medium-sized; cdr3_aa: CASSPGVRVEKLFF
v_call: TRBV19; j_call: TRBJ1-1; cdr3_length: 13; clone_size: medium-sized; cdr3_aa: CASLSNMNTEAFF
v_call: TRBV7-2; j_call: TRBJ1-5; cdr3_length: 15; clone_size: medium-sized; cdr3_aa: CASSLSNDRVQPQHF
v_call: TRBV6-2/TRBV6-3; j_call: TRBJ2-5; cdr3_length: 16; clone_size: .; cdr3_aa: CASSPPGTGVRETQYF
v_call: TRBV27; j_call: TRBJ1-5; cdr3_length: 13; clone_size: large; cdr3_aa: CASSLGTGQPQHF
v_call: TRBV7-2; j_call: TRBJ2-5; cdr3_length: 16; clone_size: .; cdr3_aa: CASSPRRAGLQETQYF
v_call: TRBV10-3; j_call: TRBJ1-4; cdr3_length: 14; clone_size: large; cdr3_aa: CAISGGREGEKLFF
v_call: TRBV6-1; j_call: TRBJ1-6; cdr3_length: 12; clone_size: .; cdr3_aa: CASSEGPLLPHF
v_call: TRBV20-1; j_call: TRBJ2-1; cdr3_length: 19; clone_size: .; cdr3_aa: CSALKPGLASDFSYNEQFF
v_call: TRBV6-5; j_call: TRBJ1-2; cdr3_length: 14; clone_size: .; cdr3_aa: CASSWGVGRGGYTF
v_call: TRBV6-1; j_call: TRBJ2-2; cdr3_length: 14; clone_size: .; cdr3_aa: CASNRGDGGGELFF
v_call: TRBV28; j_call: TRBJ1-5; cdr3_length: 13; clone_size: medium-sized; cdr3_aa: CASSRQTNQPQHF
v_call: TRBV27; j_call: TRBJ1-2; cdr3_length: 14; clone_size: medium-sized; cdr3_aa: CASSLGEGGGGYTF
v_call: TRBV12-3/TRBV12-4; j_call: TRBJ1-1; cdr3_length: 12; clone_size: .; cdr3_aa: CASSRGVGEAFF
v_call: TRBV27; j_call: TRBJ1-1; cdr3_length: 17; clone_size: medium-sized; cdr3_aa: CASRQWPPGGSGTEAFF
v_call: TRBV12-3/TRBV12-4; j_call: TRBJ1-2; cdr3_length: 13; clone_size: medium-sized; cdr3_aa: CASRQQGTYGYTF
v_call: TRBV6-1; j_call: TRBJ1-5; cdr3_length: 14; clone_size: .; cdr3_aa: CASSGYRGREPQHF
v_call: TRBV2; j_call: TRBJ1-5; cdr3_length: 15; clone_size: .; cdr3_aa: CASHREHHSNQPQHF
v_call: TRBV4-3; j_call: TRBJ2-5; cdr3_length: 13; clone_size: .; cdr3_aa: CASSLTGLETQYF
v_call: TRBV29-1; j_call: TRBJ1-2; cdr3_length: 16; clone_size: medium-sized; cdr3_aa: CSVPTGGTVYNYGYTF
v_call: TRBV28; j_call: TRBJ2-1; cdr3_length: 14; clone_size: medium-sized; cdr3_aa: CASSSPNRYNEQFF